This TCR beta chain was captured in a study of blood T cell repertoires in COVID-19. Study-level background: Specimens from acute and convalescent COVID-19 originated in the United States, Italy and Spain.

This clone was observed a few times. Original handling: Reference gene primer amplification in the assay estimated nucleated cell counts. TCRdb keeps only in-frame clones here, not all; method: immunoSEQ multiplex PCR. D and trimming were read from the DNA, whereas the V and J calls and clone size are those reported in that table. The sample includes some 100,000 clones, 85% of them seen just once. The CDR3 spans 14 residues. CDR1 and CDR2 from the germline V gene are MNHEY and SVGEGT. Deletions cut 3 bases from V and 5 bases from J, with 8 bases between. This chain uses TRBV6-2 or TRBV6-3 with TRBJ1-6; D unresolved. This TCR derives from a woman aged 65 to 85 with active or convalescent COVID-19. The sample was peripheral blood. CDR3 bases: TGTGCCAGCAGTTATAACAGAGATAATTCACCCCTCCACTTT. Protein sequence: CASSYNRDNSPLHF.